Below are 30 T cell receptor beta chains sequenced from a single sample in a study of T-cell reconstitution after alpha-beta-depleted transplantation in children. The TCRbeta library incorporated unique molecular identifiers. TCRdb re-analysed the PCR reads in MiXCR, keeping a single row per CDR3 protein. Here the sample spans hundreds of thousands of distinct CDR3 sequences, around 16% being singletons. The sequencing used PBMCs, mostly from graft donor cells, collected 360 days after TCRalphabeta/CD19-depleted stem cell transplant. Every receptor here comes from a male patient aged 2 to 10 who had a stem cell transplant for acute lymphoblastic leukemia, so the T cells may come from the graft donor.

This chain joins TRBV4-1 and TRBJ1-2; D is possibly TRBD1 (5 bases). Germline V gene sequence: CDR1 MGHRA, CDR2 YSYEKL. Trimming removed 4 bases at V and 4 bases at J, with 10 bases between. The CDR3 loop spans 13 amino acids. The CDR3 reads CASSPRGFYGYTF. In DNA form, the CDR3 reads TGCGCCAGCAGCCCGAGGGGCTTCTATGGCTACACCTTC.

The table lists this clonotype with a few counts. The chain joins TRBV20-1 to TRBJ2-7; 7 bases align to TRBD1. Looked up from germline, CDR1 is DFQATT and CDR2 is SNEGSKA (reference sequence). This CDR3 contains 12 residues. Trimming cost V 6 bases and J 12 bases; bases outside gene matches: 14. The CDR3 DNA sequence: TGCAGTGCACGGGACAGCCCCCTACCCCCGTACTTC. Amino acids: CSARDSPLPPYF.

This clonotype was seen more than once but under ten times. This sequence joins TRBV7-9 and TRBJ2-3; D possibly corresponds to TRBD2 (6 bases). Germline V gene data show CDR1 as SEHNR and CDR2 as FQNEAQ (reference sequence). This CDR3 comprises 15 residues. Trimming pared 2 bases from V and 1 base from J, leaving 10 bases between. This CDR3 is CASSLIASGTDTQYF. In nucleotides, the CDR3 is TGTGCCAGCAGCTTAATTGCTAGCGGCACAGATACGCAGTATTTT. Full variable domain (rest looked up from reference TRBV7-9 and TRBJ2-3): DTGVSQNPRHKITKRGQNVTFRCDPISEHNRLYWYRQTLGQGPEFLTYFQNEAQLEKSRLLSDRFSAERPKGSFSTLEIQRTEQGDSAMYLCASSLIASGTDTQYFGPGTRLTVL.

The chain uses TRBV19 and TRBJ1-1; D is uncertain. Trimming stripped 7 bases from V and 1 base from J, with 10 bases between. Germline lookup yields CDR1 LNHDA and CDR2 SQIVND (reference sequence). The CDR3 sequence is 13 residues long. Here the CDR3 reads CASIGPGNTEAFF. CDR3 DNA sequence: TGTGCCAGTATAGGCCCAGGGAACACTGAAGCTTTCTTT.

Only a few counts were recorded for this clonotype. The chain uses TRBV6-5 and TRBJ1-4; D gene unclear. The germline CDR1 and CDR2 sequences are MNHEY and SVGAGI. V lost 4 bases to trimming and J lost 7 bases, with 13 bases between them. The CDR3 sequence is 14 residues long. CDR3 in amino acids: CASSLTYRVEKLFF. The CDR3 DNA is TGTGCCAGCAGTTTGACCTACCGGGTTGAAAAACTGTTTTTT.

The chain carries TRBV29-1 and TRBJ2-7; TRBD2 is a possible D gene (5 bases). Germline V gene data show CDR1 as SQVTM and CDR2 as ANQGSEA. This CDR3 has 13 residues. Trimming pared 1 base from V and 4 bases from J, leaving 11 bases between. The CDR3: CSVEGRTGYEQYF. The CDR3 DNA follows: TGCAGCGTTGAAGGGAGGACTGGGTACGAGCAGTACTTC.

This clonotype came up a few times. The rearrangement uses TRBV28 and TRBJ2-1; possible D gene TRBD2, 5 bases. The germline V gene has CDR1 MDHEN and CDR2 SYDVKM. Trimming pared 5 bases from V and 8 bases from J, leaving 10 bases between. The CDR3 length is 12 residues. The CDR3 loop is CASSELGYEQFF. The CDR3 DNA reads as TGTGCCAGCAGTGAACTAGGCTATGAGCAGTTCTTC.

This clonotype was observed a handful of times. The rearrangement uses TRBV15 and TRBJ2-7; D remains unclear. Trimming took off 0 bases at V and 2 bases at J, with 11 bases between the two ends. Germline V lookup: CDR1 LNHNV, CDR2 YYDKDF (reference sequence). The CDR3 extends over 15 amino acids. As DNA, the CDR3 is TGTGCCACCAGCAGAGATAGGCAGTTACCCTACGAGCAGTACTTC. Residues: CATSRDRQLPYEQYF.

CDR3 loop: CSAGKERISLYEQYF. CDR3 nucleotide sequence: TGCAGTGCTGGCAAAGAAAGGATCTCCCTCTACGAGCAGTACTTC. The chain is built from TRBV20-1 and TRBJ2-7; D uncertain. The CDR3 contains 15 residues. Trimming took 5 bases from V and 3 from J, leaving 20 bases between them. Germline V gene data show CDR1 as DFQATT and CDR2 as SNEGSKA (reference sequence).

The genes are TRBV5-1 and TRBJ2-7; D may be TRBD2 (5 bases). V lost 0 bases to trimming and J lost 4 bases, with 8 bases between them. Germline values: CDR1 SGHRS, CDR2 YFSETQ. The CDR3 is made up of 13 amino acids. The DNA for the CDR3 is TGCGCCAGCAGCTTGGGGAGGCAGTACGAGCAGTACTTC. This translates into CASSLGRQYEQYF.

The table lists this clonotype with a few counts. This chain connects TRBV27 to TRBJ2-5; D gene ambiguous. The CDR3 runs 14 residues. CDR1 is MNHEY, CDR2 SMNVEV, per germline (reference sequence). V was pared by 7 bases and J by 4 bases, with 16 bases between. The DNA for the CDR3 is TGTGCCAGCATGAGCCCTTCCCGAGGAGAGACCCAGTACTTC. Its protein is CASMSPSRGETQYF.

This chain links TRBV7-2 with TRBJ2-1; D is perhaps TRBD1 (6 bases). Trimming removed 5 bases from V and 10 bases from J, with 21 bases in between. CDR1 and CDR2 from the germline V gene are SGHTA and FQGNSA. CDR3 length equals 15 residues. CDR3 DNA sequence: TGTGCCAGCAGCCTGACCGGGACACCGCTGAGGGAGCAGTTCTTC. It specifies CASSLTGTPLREQFF. Variable domain in full (rest from reference TRBV7-2 and TRBJ2-1): GAGVSQSPSNKVTEKGKDVELRCDPISGHTALYWYRQSLGQGLEFLIYFQGNSAPDKSGLPSDRFSAERTGGSVSTLTIQRTQQEDSAVYLCASSLTGTPLREQFFGPGTRLTVL.

The sample holds a few counts of this clonotype. The CDR3 sequence: CASSLAGARTDHEQYF. In DNA, the CDR3 is TGCGCCAGCAGCTTGGCCGGAGCTAGGACAGACCACGAGCAGTACTTC. The V gene is TRBV5-1, the J gene TRBJ2-7; the D gene is possibly TRBD1 (6 bases). Germline V lookup: CDR1 SGHRS, CDR2 YFSETQ. The CDR3 has 16 amino acids. The V end was cut by 0 bases, the J end by 5 bases, with 18 bases between.

V usage is TRBV4-1 and J usage is TRBJ2-7, with 7 bases that match TRBD2. In germline, CDR1 is MGHRA, CDR2 YSYEKL. The V and J ends lost 1 base and 0 bases, in that order; junction bases with no gene match: 0. The CDR3 is 14 amino acids. The chain's CDR3 is CASSQGDYSYEQYF. For the CDR3, the DNA is TGCGCCAGCAGCCAAGGGGACTACTCCTACGAGCAGTACTTC.

This clonotype was seen only a few times. Germline is not matched at one junction end, which may reflect a read error. This rearrangement joins TRBV6-5 to TRBJ2-7; D may be TRBD2 (6 bases). There are 15 residues in the CDR3. In germline, CDR1 is MNHEY, CDR2 SVGAGI. The CDR3: CASRYSRRATYEQYF. The CDR3 coding sequence is TGTGCCAGCAGATACTCTCGGAGGGCCACCTACGAGCAGTACTTC.

This clonotype was seen only a few times. The chain is built from TRBV28 and TRBJ2-7, with D perhaps TRBD1 (5 bases). The germline CDR1 and CDR2 sequences are MDHEN and SYDVKM. CDR3 size: 14 residues. The V and J ends lost 5 bases and 4 bases respectively, with 15 bases between them. The CDR3 DNA reads as TGTGCCAGCAGTCCCAGGACACCCTTTTACGAGCAGTACTTC. Its protein product is CASSPRTPFYEQYF. Based on the CDR3 plus reference TRBV28 and TRBJ2-7, the full variable domain is DVKVTQSSRYLVKRTGEKVFLECVQDMDHENMFWYRQDPGLGLRLIYFSYDVKMKEKGDIPEGYSVSREKKERFSLILESASTNQTSMYLCASSPRTPFYEQYFGPGTRLTVT.

The chain couples TRBV4-1 to TRBJ2-7, with D unclear. Trimming shortened V by 2 bases and J by 9 bases, and 14 bases separated the two germline ends. Germline CDR1 and CDR2: MGHRA and YSYEKL. This CDR3 is 13 amino acids long. CDR3 region: CASSQQPGRLQYF. The CDR3 DNA reads TGCGCCAGCAGCCAACAACCCGGAAGACTGCAGTACTTC.

This clonotype has ten or more counts. The chain recombines TRBV20-1 with TRBJ1-5; TRBD1 might be the D (5 bases). Germline CDR1 DFQATT, CDR2 SNEGSKA (reference sequence). This CDR3 is 16 amino acids long. Trimming removed 6 bases from V and 2 bases from J, with 20 bases in between. The CDR3 here is CSASRAGIGGNQPQHF. The CDR3 nucleotides are TGCAGTGCCAGCAGGGCGGGGATCGGAGGCAATCAGCCCCAGCATTTT.

The chain carries TRBV12-3 or TRBV12-4 and TRBJ1-2, with TRBD1 as a possible D gene (6 bases). There are 15 residues in the CDR3. V was cut by 9 bases and J by 4 bases, with 21 bases left in between. CDR3 amino acids: CASLVLSGALYGYTF. CDR3 coding DNA: TGTGCCAGTTTAGTCCTCTCAGGGGCCCTCTATGGCTACACCTTC.

This clonotype showed up just a few times. V and J are TRBV30 and TRBJ2-3; TRBD2 aligns across 7 bases. The CDR3 spans 13 residues. The germline V gene has CDR1 GTSNPN and CDR2 SVGIG (reference sequence). After removal of 5 bases from V and 6 bases from J, the junction contained 8 bases not matched to a gene. The CDR3 here is CAWDAGVGDTQYF. CDR3 DNA: TGTGCCTGGGACGCGGGGGTGGGGGATACGCAGTATTTT.

CDR3 nucleotides: TGTGCCAGCAGTCGACTAGCGGGAGGGCCAAGGCAAGAGACCCAGTACTTC. It yields the protein CASSRLAGGPRQETQYF. V and J are TRBV28 and TRBJ2-5; 14 bases are a match to TRBD2. The V and J ends lost 5 bases and 2 bases, in that order; junction bases with no gene match: 7. Germline assignment: CDR1 MDHEN and CDR2 SYDVKM. The CDR3 has 17 amino acids.

The CDR3 reads CASSRQVRDTQYF. DNA for the CDR3: TGTGCCAGCAGCCGACAGGTGCGAGATACGCAGTATTTT. The chain is built from TRBV28 and TRBJ2-3, with D tentatively TRBD1 (6 bases). Trimming removed 6 bases from V and 5 bases from J, with 12 bases in between. The V gene's germline CDR1 is MDHEN and CDR2 SYDVKM. The CDR3 is 13 amino acids. Full variable domain (rest looked up from reference TRBV28 and TRBJ2-3): DVKVTQSSRYLVKRTGEKVFLECVQDMDHENMFWYRQDPGLGLRLIYFSYDVKMKEKGDIPEGYSVSREKKERFSLILESASTNQTSMYLCASSRQVRDTQYFGPGTRLTVL.

CDR3 nucleotides: TGCAGTGCTCGAAGCGACAGGGCCGGCACTGAAGCTTTCTTT. As protein: CSARSDRAGTEAFF. V is TRBV20-1 and J is TRBJ1-1, with TRBD1 matching over 7 bases. Trimming removed 5 bases from V and 4 bases from J; junction bases left unmatched: 10. This CDR3 comprises 14 residues. Germline lookup yields CDR1 DFQATT and CDR2 SNEGSKA (reference sequence).

The chain is built from TRBV7-2 and TRBJ2-1, with 11 bases aligning to TRBD1. V lost 5 bases and J lost 8; bases outside the gene matches: 8. Germline CDR1 reads SGHTA; CDR2 reads FQGNSA. The CDR3 is made up of 15 amino acids. For the CDR3, the DNA is TGTGCCAGCAGCACCCGGGACAGGGGGAACGATGAGCAGTTCTTC. The encoded protein is CASSTRDRGNDEQFF.

The chain combines TRBV4-2 with TRBJ2-7, with D unclear. The CDR3 runs to 14 residues. V shed 0 bases and J shed 3 bases, with 9 bases lying between them. Per the germline V gene, CDR1 is LGHNA and CDR2 is YNFKEQ. The CDR3 DNA sequence: TGTGCCAGCAGCCAAGAACCCGGTCTCTACGAGCAGTACTTC. It codes for CASSQEPGLYEQYF.

This clonotype occurred many times. The chain links TRBV19 to TRBJ2-7; D is perhaps TRBD2 (6 bases). V lost 3 bases and J 3 bases, leaving 9 bases between the germline ends. Germline V gene data show CDR1 as LNHDA and CDR2 as SQIVND (reference sequence). The CDR3 is made up of 13 amino acids. CDR3 coding DNA: TGTGCCAGTAGTATCTTCGGGAGCTACGAGCAGTACTTC. The encoded protein is CASSIFGSYEQYF.

The chain uses TRBV10-3 and TRBJ2-1, with a weak D call TRBD1 (6 bases). The CDR3 has 14 residues. The V and J ends lost 7 bases and 5 bases respectively, with 15 bases between them. CDR1 and CDR2 (germline): ENHRY, SYGVKD. CDR3 residues: CAITSPGVNNEQFF. CDR3 nucleotide sequence: TGTGCCATCACTTCCCCAGGGGTAAACAATGAGCAGTTCTTC.

In this sample, this clonotype turned up a few times. The chain carries TRBV30 and TRBJ2-4; unclear D gene. Germline loops: CDR1 GTSNPN, CDR2 SVGIG (reference sequence). The CDR3 is 15 amino acids. V gave up 0 bases and J gave up 0 bases, with 9 bases separating them. Here the CDR3 DNA reads TGTGCCTGGAGTGTAGGGTGGCTAGCCAAAAACATTCAGTACTTC. Its protein is CAWSVGWLAKNIQYF.

V usage is TRBV6-2 or TRBV6-3 and J usage is TRBJ2-7; possibly TRBD2 for D (6 bases). Germline lookup yields CDR1 MNHEY and CDR2 SVGEGT. CDR3 length: 11 amino acids. Trimming pared 10 bases from V and 4 bases from J, leaving 11 bases between. CDR3 sequence (DNA): TGTGCCACCGGGAGATTGTACGAGCAGTACTTC. The encoded protein is CATGRLYEQYF.

The chain links TRBV7-3 to TRBJ2-3, with D tentatively TRBD1 (5 bases). Trimming removed 0 bases at V and 2 bases at J, with 12 bases between. Per the germline V gene, CDR1 is SGHTA and CDR2 is FQGTGA. The CDR3 consists of 16 residues. CDR3: CASSLTPQGFTDTQYF. CDR3 in DNA: TGTGCCAGCAGCTTAACCCCCCAGGGATTCACAGATACGCAGTATTTT.